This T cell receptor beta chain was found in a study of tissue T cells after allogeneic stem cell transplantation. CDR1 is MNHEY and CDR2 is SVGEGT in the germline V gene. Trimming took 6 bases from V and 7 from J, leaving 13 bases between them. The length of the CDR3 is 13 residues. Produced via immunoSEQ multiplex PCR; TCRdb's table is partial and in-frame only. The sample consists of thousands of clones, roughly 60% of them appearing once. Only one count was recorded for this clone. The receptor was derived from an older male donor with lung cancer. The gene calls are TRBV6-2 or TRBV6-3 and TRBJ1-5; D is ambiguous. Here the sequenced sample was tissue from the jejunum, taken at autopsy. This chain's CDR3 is CASSPDGRQPQHF. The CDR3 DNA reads TGTGCCAGCAGCCCGGACGGGCGACAGCCCCAGCATTTT.